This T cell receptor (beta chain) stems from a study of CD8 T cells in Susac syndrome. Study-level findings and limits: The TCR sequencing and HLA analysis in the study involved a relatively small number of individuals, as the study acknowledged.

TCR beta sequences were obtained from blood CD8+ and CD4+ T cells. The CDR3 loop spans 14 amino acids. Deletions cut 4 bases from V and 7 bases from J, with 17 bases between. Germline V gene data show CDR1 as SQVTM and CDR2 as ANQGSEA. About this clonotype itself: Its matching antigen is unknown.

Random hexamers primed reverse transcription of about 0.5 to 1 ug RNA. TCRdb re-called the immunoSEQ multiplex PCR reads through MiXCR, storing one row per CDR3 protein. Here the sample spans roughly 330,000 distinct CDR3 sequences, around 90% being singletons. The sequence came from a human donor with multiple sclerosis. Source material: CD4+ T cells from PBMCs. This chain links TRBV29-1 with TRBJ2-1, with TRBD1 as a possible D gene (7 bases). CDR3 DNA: TGCAGCGTTGTTGGGCAGGGGGGTAGGAATGAGCAGTTCTTC. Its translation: CSVVGQGGRNEQFF.